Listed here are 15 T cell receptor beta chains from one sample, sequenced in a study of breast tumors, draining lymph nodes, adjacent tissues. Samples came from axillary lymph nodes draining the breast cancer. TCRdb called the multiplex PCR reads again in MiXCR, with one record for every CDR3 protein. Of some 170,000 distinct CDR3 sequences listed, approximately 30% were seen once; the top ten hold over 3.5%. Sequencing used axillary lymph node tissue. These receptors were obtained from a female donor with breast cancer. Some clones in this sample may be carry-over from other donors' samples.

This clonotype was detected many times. The CDR3 loop is CASSSPGAGAPPQYF. CDR3 DNA: TGTGCCAGCAGCTCCCCCGGGGCAGGGGCTCCCCCGCAGTACTTC. The chain links TRBV7-2 to TRBJ2-7; a possible D gene is TRBD1 (6 bases). V was trimmed by 4 bases and J by 9 bases, leaving 22 bases between them. The CDR3 loop spans 15 amino acids. The germline gives CDR1 SGHTA, CDR2 FQGNSA.

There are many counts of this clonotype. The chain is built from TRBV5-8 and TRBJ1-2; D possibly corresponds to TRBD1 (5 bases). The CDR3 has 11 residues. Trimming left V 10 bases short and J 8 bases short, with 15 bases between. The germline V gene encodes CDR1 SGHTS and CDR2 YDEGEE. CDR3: CAVSRVGGYTF. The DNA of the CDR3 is TGTGCCGTAAGCAGGGTCGGGGGCTACACCTTC.

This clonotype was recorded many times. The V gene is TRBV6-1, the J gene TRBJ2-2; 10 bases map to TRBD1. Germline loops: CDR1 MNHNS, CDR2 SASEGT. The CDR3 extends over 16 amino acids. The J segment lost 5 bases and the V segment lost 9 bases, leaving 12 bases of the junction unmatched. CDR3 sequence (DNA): TGTGCCAGTCTCGGACAGGGGGTGGTAAAAACCGGGGAGCTGTTTTTT. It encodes CASLGQGVVKTGELFF.

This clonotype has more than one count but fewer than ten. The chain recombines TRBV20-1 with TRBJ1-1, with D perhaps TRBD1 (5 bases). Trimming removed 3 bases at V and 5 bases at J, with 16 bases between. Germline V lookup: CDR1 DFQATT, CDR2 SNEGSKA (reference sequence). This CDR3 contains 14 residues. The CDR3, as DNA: TGCAGTGCTAGGGACCGGGAACGGGGGACTGAAGCTTTCTTT. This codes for CSARDRERGTEAFF.

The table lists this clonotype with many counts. The CDR3 is CASSPGRRETQYF. The CDR3 coding sequence is TGTGCCAGCAGCCCGGGACGAAGGGAGACCCAGTACTTC. This chain joins TRBV7-2 and TRBJ2-5; the D gene could be TRBD1 or TRBD2 (5 bases each). The CDR3 is made up of 13 amino acids. Germline V gene sequence: CDR1 SGHTA, CDR2 FQGNSA. V lost 5 bases and J 5 bases, leaving 12 bases between the germline ends. Full variable domain (remainder filled in from reference TRBV7-2 and TRBJ2-5): GAGVSQSPSNKVTEKGKDVELRCDPISGHTALYWYRQSLGQGLEFLIYFQGNSAPDKSGLPSDRFSAERTGGSVSTLTIQRTQQEDSAVYLCASSPGRRETQYFGPGTRLLVL.

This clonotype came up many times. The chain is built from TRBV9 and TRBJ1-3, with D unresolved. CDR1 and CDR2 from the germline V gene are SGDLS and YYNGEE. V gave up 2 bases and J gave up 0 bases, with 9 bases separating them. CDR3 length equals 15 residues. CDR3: CASSVYPGSGNTIYF. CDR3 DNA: TGTGCCAGCAGCGTTTACCCTGGCTCTGGAAACACCATATATTTT.

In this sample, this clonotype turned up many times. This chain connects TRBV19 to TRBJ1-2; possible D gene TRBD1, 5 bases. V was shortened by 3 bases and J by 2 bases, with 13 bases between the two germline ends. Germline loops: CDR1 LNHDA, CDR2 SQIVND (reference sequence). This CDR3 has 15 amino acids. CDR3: CASSIRQGGNYGYTF. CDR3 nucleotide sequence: TGTGCCAGTAGTATCCGGCAGGGAGGGAACTATGGCTACACCTTC. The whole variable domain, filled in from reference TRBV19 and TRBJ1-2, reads DGGITQSPKYLFRKEGQNVTLSCEQNLNHDAMYWYRQDPGQGLRLIYYSQIVNDFQKGDIAEGYSVSREKKESFPLTVTSAQKNPTAFYLCASSIRQGGNYGYTFGSGTRLTVV.

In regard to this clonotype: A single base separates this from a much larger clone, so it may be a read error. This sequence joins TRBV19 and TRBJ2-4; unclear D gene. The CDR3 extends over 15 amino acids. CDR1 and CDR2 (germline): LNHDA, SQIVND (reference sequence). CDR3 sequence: CASSRPVEARNIQYF. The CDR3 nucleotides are TGTGCCAGTAGTCGGCCGGTGGAAGCCAGAAACATTCAGTACTTC.

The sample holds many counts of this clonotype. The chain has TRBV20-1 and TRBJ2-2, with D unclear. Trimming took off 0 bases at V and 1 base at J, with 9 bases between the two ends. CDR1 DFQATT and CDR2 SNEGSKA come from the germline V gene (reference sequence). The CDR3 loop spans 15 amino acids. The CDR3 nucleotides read TGCAGTGCTAGAGATAATTACGGGAACACCGGGGAGCTGTTTTTT. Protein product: CSARDNYGNTGELFF.

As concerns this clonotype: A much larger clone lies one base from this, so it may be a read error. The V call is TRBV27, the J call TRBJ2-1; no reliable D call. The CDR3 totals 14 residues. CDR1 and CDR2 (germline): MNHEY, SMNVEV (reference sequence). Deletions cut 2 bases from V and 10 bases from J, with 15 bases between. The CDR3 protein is CASSLTDTSYEQFF. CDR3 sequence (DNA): TGTGCCAGCAGTTTAACCGACACTTCTTACGAGCAGTTCTTC.

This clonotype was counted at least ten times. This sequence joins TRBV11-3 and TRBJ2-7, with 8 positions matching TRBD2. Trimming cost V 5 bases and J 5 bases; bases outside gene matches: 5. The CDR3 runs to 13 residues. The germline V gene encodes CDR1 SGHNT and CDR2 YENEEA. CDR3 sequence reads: CASSLRGGNEQYF. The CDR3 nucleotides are TGTGCCAGCAGCCTACGGGGGGGGAACGAGCAGTACTTC.

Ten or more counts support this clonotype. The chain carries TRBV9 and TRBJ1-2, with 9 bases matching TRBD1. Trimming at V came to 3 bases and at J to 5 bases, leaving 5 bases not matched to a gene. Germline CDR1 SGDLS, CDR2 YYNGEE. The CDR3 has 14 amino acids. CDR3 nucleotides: TGTGCCAGCAGCGGACAGACAGGGGGTTATGGCTACACCTTC. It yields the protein CASSGQTGGYGYTF.

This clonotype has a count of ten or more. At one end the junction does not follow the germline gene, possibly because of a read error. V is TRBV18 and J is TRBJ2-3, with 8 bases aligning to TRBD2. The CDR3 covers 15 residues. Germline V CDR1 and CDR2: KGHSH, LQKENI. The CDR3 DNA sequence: TGTGCCAGCACACCATTTAGCGGGGGCACAGATACGCAGTATTTT. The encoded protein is CASTPFSGGTDTQYF.

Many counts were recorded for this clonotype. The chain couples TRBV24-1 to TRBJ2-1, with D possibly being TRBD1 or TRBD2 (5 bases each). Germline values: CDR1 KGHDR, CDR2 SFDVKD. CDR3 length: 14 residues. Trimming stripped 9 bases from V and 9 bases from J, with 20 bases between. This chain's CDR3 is CATSAGAVLSEQFF. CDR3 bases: TGTGCCACCTCCGCCGGGGCGGTCCTCAGTGAGCAGTTCTTC.

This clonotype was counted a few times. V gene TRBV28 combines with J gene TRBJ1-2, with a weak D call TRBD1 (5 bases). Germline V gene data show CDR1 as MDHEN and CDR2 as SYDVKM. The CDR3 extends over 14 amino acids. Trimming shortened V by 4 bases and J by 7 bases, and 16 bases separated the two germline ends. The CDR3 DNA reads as TGTGCCAGCAGTTCCCCGGGGGATCGAGGTGGCTACACCTTC. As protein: CASSSPGDRGGYTF.